These 5 T cell receptor beta chains share one sample of origin, sequenced in a study of brain T cells in children with intractable seizures. Time point reported: blood from clinic visit 5 months post-surgery; TSC patient then seizure free. The protocol was immunoSEQ multiplex PCR, while the TCRdb copy is restricted to in-frame clones and leaves out a portion. Here the sample spans about 320,000 clones, approximately 93% being singletons. The starting material was peripheral blood, obtained around 5 months after surgery. These receptors were taken from a boy in the first two years of life with tuberous sclerosis and intractable seizures.

This rearrangement joins TRBV29-1 to TRBJ1-1; no definite D call. CDR1 SQVTM and CDR2 ANQGSEA come from the germline V gene. The V gene lost 3 bases and the J gene lost 1 base, with 9 bases spanning the gap. This CDR3 is built from 13 residues. CDR3 sequence: CSVDGGTNTEAFF. The DNA for the CDR3 is TGCAGCGTTGACGGCGGCACGAACACTGAAGCTTTCTTT.

The chain is built from TRBV2 and TRBJ1-1; no clear D gene. Trimming cost V 6 bases and J 10 bases, with 18 bases left between them. The CDR3 loop spans 13 amino acids. From germline, CDR1 is SNHLY and CDR2 FYNNEI. DNA of the CDR3: TGTGCCAGCAGAAGATTGCCCGCAGAGGTAGCTTTCTTT. Translation gives CASRRLPAEVAFF.

This chain uses TRBV7-9 with TRBJ2-1, with a possible D match to TRBD1 (6 bases). This CDR3 is 14 amino acids long. V dropped 6 bases and J dropped 8 bases, with 17 bases sitting between them. Germline-derived CDR1 and CDR2 are SEHNR and FQNEAQ (reference sequence). The CDR3 sequence is CASRDLRDTDEQFF. CDR3 DNA sequence: TGTGCCAGCAGAGATCTCCGGGACACCGATGAGCAGTTCTTC.

This clone was counted a single time. V and J are TRBV10-3 and TRBJ2-5, with 13 positions matching TRBD2. Germline V CDR1 and CDR2: ENHRY, SYGVKD. With 6 bases clipped from V and 5 bases from J, the junction kept 0 bases outside the gene matches. The CDR3 has 13 residues. The CDR3 DNA is TGTGCCATCAGGACTAGCGGGGGGGAGACCCAGTACTTC. This sequence encodes CAIRTSGGETQYF.

This chain uses TRBV13 with TRBJ2-5; D is ambiguous. CDR3 length: 14 amino acids. The V end lost 5 bases, the J end lost 3 bases, and 13 bases lay between the germline ends. Germline V lookup: CDR1 PRHDT, CDR2 FYEKMQ (reference sequence). Written as DNA, the CDR3 is TGTGCCAGCAGCCAAGGCCACGCCGAAGAGACCCAGTACTTC. Encoded protein: CASSQGHAEETQYF. The full variable domain, completed using reference TRBV13 and TRBJ2-5, is AAGVIQSPRHLIKEKRETATLKCYPIPRHDTVYWYQQGPGQDPQFLISFYEKMQSDKGSIPDRFSAQQFSDYHSELNMSSLELGDSALYFCASSQGHAEETQYFGPGTRLLVL.